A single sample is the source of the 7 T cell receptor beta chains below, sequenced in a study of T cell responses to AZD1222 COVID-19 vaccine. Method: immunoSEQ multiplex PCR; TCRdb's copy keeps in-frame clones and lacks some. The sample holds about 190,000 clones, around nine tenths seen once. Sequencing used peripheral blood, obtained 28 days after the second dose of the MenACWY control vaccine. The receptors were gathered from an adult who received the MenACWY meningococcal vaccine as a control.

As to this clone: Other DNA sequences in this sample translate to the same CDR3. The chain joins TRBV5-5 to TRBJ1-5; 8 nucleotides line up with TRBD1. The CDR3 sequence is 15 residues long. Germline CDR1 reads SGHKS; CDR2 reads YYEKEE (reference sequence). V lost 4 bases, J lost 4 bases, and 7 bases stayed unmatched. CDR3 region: CASSAGQASNQPQHF. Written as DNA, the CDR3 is TGTGCCAGCAGCGCGGGACAGGCCTCTAATCAGCCCCAGCATTTT.

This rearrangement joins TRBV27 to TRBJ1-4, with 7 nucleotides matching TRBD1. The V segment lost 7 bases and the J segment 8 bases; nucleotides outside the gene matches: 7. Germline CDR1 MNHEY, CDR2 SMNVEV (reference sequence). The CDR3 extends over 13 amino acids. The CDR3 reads CASTTGPLEKLFF. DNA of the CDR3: TGTGCCAGCACGACAGGGCCGTTAGAAAAACTGTTTTTT. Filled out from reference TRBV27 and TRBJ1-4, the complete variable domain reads EAQVTQNPRYLITVTGKKLTVTCSQNMNHEYMSWYRQDPGLGLRQIYYSMNVEVTDKGDVPEGYKVSRKEKRNFPLILESPSPNQTSLYFCASTTGPLEKLFFGSGTQLSVL.

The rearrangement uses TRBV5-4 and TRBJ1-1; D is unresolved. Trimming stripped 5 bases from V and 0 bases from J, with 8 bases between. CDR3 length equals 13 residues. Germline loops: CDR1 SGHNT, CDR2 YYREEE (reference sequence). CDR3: CASSVDMNTEAFF. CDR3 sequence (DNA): TGTGCCAGCAGTGTGGATATGAACACTGAAGCTTTCTTT. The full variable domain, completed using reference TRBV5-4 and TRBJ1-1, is ETGVTQSPTHLIKTRGQQVTLRCSSQSGHNTVSWYQQALGQGPQFIFQYYREEENGRGNFPPRFSGLQFPNYSSELNVNALELDDSALYLCASSVDMNTEAFFGQGTRLTVV.

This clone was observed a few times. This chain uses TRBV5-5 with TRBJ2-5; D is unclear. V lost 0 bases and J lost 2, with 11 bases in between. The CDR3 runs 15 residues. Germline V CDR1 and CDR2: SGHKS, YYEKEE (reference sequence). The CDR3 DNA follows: TGTGCCAGCAGCTTGGGGGGTATAAGGCAAGAGACCCAGTACTTC. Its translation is CASSLGGIRQETQYF. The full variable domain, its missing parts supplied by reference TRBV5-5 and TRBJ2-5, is DAGVTQSPTHLIKTRGQQVTLRCSPISGHKSVSWYQQVLGQGPQFIFQYYEKEERGRGNFPDRFSARQFPNYSSELNVNALLLGDSALYLCASSLGGIRQETQYFGPGTRLLVL.

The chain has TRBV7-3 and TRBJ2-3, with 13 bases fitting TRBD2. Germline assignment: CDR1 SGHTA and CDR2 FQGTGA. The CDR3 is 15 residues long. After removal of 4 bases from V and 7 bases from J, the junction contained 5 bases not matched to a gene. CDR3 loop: CASSYGTSGTNTQYF. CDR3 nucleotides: TGTGCCAGCAGCTACGGGACTAGCGGGACTAATACGCAGTATTTT.

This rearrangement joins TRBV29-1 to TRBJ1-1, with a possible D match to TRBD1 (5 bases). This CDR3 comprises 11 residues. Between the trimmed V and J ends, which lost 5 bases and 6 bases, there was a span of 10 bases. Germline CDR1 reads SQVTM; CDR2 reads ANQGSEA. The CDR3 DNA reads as TGCAGCGTTTGGGACGGACCTGAAGCTTTCTTT. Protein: CSVWDGPEAFF.

The CDR3: CASSFTDTTEAFF. CDR3 in DNA: TGTGCCAGCAGCTTTACCGACACAACTGAAGCTTTCTTT. The J gene is TRBJ1-1, the V gene TRBV7-2, with unresolved D. V gave up 3 bases and J gave up 5 bases, with 10 bases separating them. Germline V gene data show CDR1 as SGHTA and CDR2 as FQGNSA. The CDR3 contains 13 residues.